The 13 T cell receptor beta chains presented below share a single source sample, sequenced in a study of response to subunit inactivated influenza vaccine listed by TCRdb under 2018. The protocol used for the library was RT-PCR. TCRdb records Illumina HiSeq 2500 as the sequencer. TCRdb passed the public sequencing reads through fastp at Q25 and MiXCR, retaining productive beta sequences. Every entry covers one CDR3 protein and lists the most common genes and DNA from its rows. The sample table contains approximately 490,000 distinct CDR3 sequences; only one count was recorded for approximately 6.9% of them. The top ten hold 13% of the sample. This specimen consisted of PBMCs from blood, obtained about 23 months after vaccination. These receptors came from a man between 50 and 75 years old who received an inactivated influenza vaccine. Donor details come from another sample of the same person, matched by shared clones.

This clonotype was detected a few times. This rearrangement joins TRBV10-3 to TRBJ1-1, with no clear D. CDR1 and CDR2 from the germline V gene are ENHRY and SYGVKD. The CDR3 spans 14 residues. V was trimmed by 1 base and J by 6 bases, leaving 12 bases between them. In DNA form, the CDR3 reads TGTGCCATCAGTGAGTTTATGGAAGACGCTGAAGCTTTCTTT. Translating gives CAISEFMEDAEAFF.

A word on this clonotype: Sequence at one end of the junction differs from germline and may be a read error. V and J are TRBV29-1 and TRBJ2-1; 11 bases line up with TRBD2. Looked up from germline, CDR1 is SQVTM and CDR2 is ANQGSEA. The CDR3 sequence is 14 residues long. Here the CDR3 reads CSGEGLAGGREQFF. CDR3 coding DNA: TGCAGCGGTGAAGGGCTAGCGGGGGGAAGGGAGCAGTTCTTC.

The rearrangement uses TRBV7-2 and TRBJ1-1; no definite D call. This CDR3 comprises 15 residues. The V and J ends lost 0 bases and 0 bases respectively, with 8 bases between them. Germline loops: CDR1 SGHTA, CDR2 FQGNSA. This CDR3 is CASSLAPLMNTEAFF. The CDR3 nucleotides read TGTGCCAGCAGCTTAGCCCCCCTTATGAACACTGAAGCTTTCTTT.

The V call is TRBV9, the J call TRBJ2-3; 8 bases are shared with TRBD2. J was trimmed by 0 bases and V by 3 bases; bases with no gene match: 3. The CDR3 covers 15 residues. Germline V CDR1 and CDR2: SGDLS, YYNGEE. Here the CDR3 DNA reads TGTGCCAGCAGCGCTAGCGGGCTGAGCACAGATACGCAGTATTTT. Translation: CASSASGLSTDTQYF.

At least ten counts were recorded for this clonotype. This chain joins TRBV5-1 and TRBJ2-1, with 13 positions matching TRBD2. The CDR3 is made up of 14 amino acids. Germline-derived CDR1 and CDR2 are SGHRS and YFSETQ. V shed 0 bases and J 10 bases; nucleotides not matched to a gene: 1. The chain's CDR3 is CASSLELAGGEQFF. DNA of the CDR3: TGCGCCAGCAGCTTGGAACTAGCGGGAGGGGAGCAGTTCTTC.

CDR3 nucleotides: TGTGCCAGCAGCCCCGCGTCGCCTAACCCAGATACGCAGTATTTT. Its translation is CASSPASPNPDTQYF. The genes are TRBV7-6 and TRBJ2-3, with D hard to call. The V gene's germline CDR1 is SGHVS and CDR2 FNYEAQ. This CDR3 has 15 residues. The V and J ends lost 5 bases and 4 bases respectively, with 16 bases between them.

This clonotype has more than one count but fewer than ten. The chain joins TRBV20-1 to TRBJ2-3; TRBD2 might be the D (5 bases). The CDR3 sequence is 13 residues long. From germline, CDR1 is DFQATT and CDR2 SNEGSKA (reference sequence). V was trimmed by 3 bases and J by 2 bases, leaving 9 bases between them. CDR3 DNA sequence: TGCAGTGCTAGCGCGGGCCTCACAGATACGCAGTATTTT. Its translation is CSASAGLTDTQYF.

Regarding this clonotype: A read error is possible here, since a much larger clone lies one base away. The chain combines TRBV4-2 with TRBJ2-1; D may match TRBD1 or TRBD2 (5 bases each). The CDR3 has 15 residues. V was clipped by 0 bases and J by 6 bases, with 12 bases between them. Per the germline V gene, CDR1 is LGHNA and CDR2 is YNFKEQ. The CDR3 loop reads CASSQEAAGINEQFF. The CDR3 DNA sequence: TGTGCCAGCAGCCAAGAAGCGGCAGGGATCAATGAGCAGTTCTTC.

This clonotype was observed once. The chain is built from TRBV11-2 and TRBJ2-2, with 7 bases lining up with TRBD1. Germline CDR1 is SGHAT and CDR2 is FQNNGV. The CDR3 extends over 18 amino acids. Trimming removed 7 bases from V and 5 bases from J; junction bases left unmatched: 19. The DNA of the CDR3 is TGTGCCAGCAATCATGGGGGAAGACAGGGAATTATAACCGGGGAGCTGTTTTTT. Translation gives CASNHGGRQGIITGELFF.

A word on this clonotype: This may come from a read error, since a much larger clone is one base off. The chain joins TRBV7-9 to TRBJ2-7, with 11 bases matching TRBD1. CDR1 SEHNR and CDR2 FQNEAQ come from the germline V gene (reference sequence). The CDR3 has 15 amino acids. CDR3 coding DNA: TGTGCCAGCGGCTTAGCGGGGACAGGGGGCTACGAGCAGTACTTC. It specifies CASGLAGTGGYEQYF.

This clonotype has only a few counts. The chain recombines TRBV9 with TRBJ2-2; no reliable D call. Trimming removed 0 bases at V and 6 bases at J, with 6 bases between. CDR1 and CDR2 (germline): SGDLS, YYNGEE. The CDR3 contains 13 residues. The CDR3 protein is CASSVDVSGELFF. In DNA, the CDR3 is TGTGCCAGCAGCGTAGACGTCTCCGGGGAGCTGTTTTTT.

V gene TRBV20-1 combines with J gene TRBJ2-7; 10 bases are a match to TRBD2. This CDR3 is built from 12 residues. The germline CDR1 and CDR2 sequences are DFQATT and SNEGSKA (reference sequence). V dropped 1 base and J dropped 10; count of bases not matched to a gene: 4. The CDR3 nucleotides are TGCAGTGCTAGAGGTCTAGCGGGAGACCAGTACTTC. Amino acids: CSARGLAGDQYF.

This chain links TRBV19 with TRBJ2-3; TRBD2 matches 12 bases. The CDR3 consists of 17 residues. Losses at the gene ends were 5 bases for V and 2 bases for J; bases not matched to a gene: 8. The germline V gene has CDR1 LNHDA and CDR2 SQIVND (reference sequence). For the CDR3, the DNA is TGTGCCAGTAGTGTCGGACTAGCGGGAACTTCCACAGATACGCAGTATTTT. It translates to CASSVGLAGTSTDTQYF.